The rows below give T cell receptor beta chains drawn from one sample of a study of control samples from healthy donors and cancer patients. Data came from immunoSEQ multiplex PCR; TCRdb stores just in-frame clones and leaves some out. The sample table includes under 200,000 clones. The sequencing sample was made of blood. These TCRs come from a woman in her twenties or thirties in good health. Both conserved end residues are trimmed from each CDR3.

j_gene: TRBJ2-2; v_gene: TRBV5-1; CDR3aa: ASRLQGVSAGELF
j_gene: TRBJ1-6; v_gene: TRBV6-6; CDR3aa: ASSYSKGQGNSPLH
j_gene: TRBJ1-3; v_gene: TRBV6-5; CDR3aa: ASSSDSGFGNTIY
j_gene: TRBJ2-2; v_gene: TRBV6-6; CDR3aa: ATKWTTGRGSGELF
j_gene: TRBJ2-7; v_gene: TRBV9; CDR3aa: ASSVDLGGDYEQY
j_gene: TRBJ2-2; v_gene: TRBV24-1; CDR3aa: ATSDLVFAGGATGELF
j_gene: TRBJ1-1; v_gene: TRBV5-1; CDR3aa: ASSAAGGYTEAF
j_gene: TRBJ2-5; v_gene: TRBV28; CDR3aa: ASSLYPAGGRETQY
j_gene: TRBJ1-2; v_gene: TRBV4-2; CDR3aa: ASSRDRGRSNYGYT
j_gene: TRBJ1-4; v_gene: TRBV6-5; CDR3aa: ASKRGINEKLF
j_gene: TRBJ1-2; v_gene: TRBV21-1; CDR3aa: ASVGVVTDHYGYT
j_gene: TRBJ2-5; v_gene: TRBV11-2; CDR3aa: ASSLNPFQPQETQY
j_gene: TRBJ2-7; v_gene: TRBV18; CDR3aa: ASSPDLGGPRYEQY
j_gene: TRBJ1-1; v_gene: TRBV11-2; CDR3aa: ASGVGGTEAF
j_gene: TRBJ2-1; v_gene: TRBV28; CDR3aa: ASSSTSGGSNYNEQF
j_gene: TRBJ1-2; v_gene: TRBV12-3/TRBV12-4; CDR3aa: ASMQGRGYT
j_gene: TRBJ1-2; v_gene: TRBV9; CDR3aa: ASSASGKANYGYT
j_gene: TRBJ2-1; v_gene: TRBV9; CDR3aa: ASSVAIGDPYNEQF
j_gene: TRBJ2-1; v_gene: TRBV4-3; CDR3aa: ASSQSAVSYNEQF
j_gene: TRBJ2-5; v_gene: TRBV4-3; CDR3aa: ASSQDVRGARETQY
j_gene: TRBJ1-4; v_gene: TRBV7-9; CDR3aa: ASSFDGGNNEKLF
j_gene: TRBJ2-1; v_gene: TRBV19; CDR3aa: ASRQVGQSYNEQF
j_gene: TRBJ2-5; v_gene: TRBV3-1/TRBV3-2; CDR3aa: ASSPTGGETQY
j_gene: TRBJ2-2; v_gene: TRBV9; CDR3aa: ASSVDLDTGELF
j_gene: TRBJ1-4; v_gene: TRBV5-1; CDR3aa: ASCLEGTNEKLF
j_gene: TRBJ1-4; v_gene: TRBV18; CDR3aa: ASSPPGGDEKLF
j_gene: TRBJ1-3; v_gene: TRBV5-1; CDR3aa: ASSLVGLSGNTIY
j_gene: TRBJ1-1; v_gene: TRBV6-5; CDR3aa: ASSYDRSRNAEAF
j_gene: TRBJ2-5; v_gene: TRBV7-6; CDR3aa: ASSLAEETQY
j_gene: TRBJ1-5; v_gene: TRBV25-1; CDR3aa: ASSEFKGSIEAQH
j_gene: TRBJ2-7; v_gene: TRBV3-1/TRBV3-2; CDR3aa: ASSQEGAYEQY
j_gene: TRBJ1-2; v_gene: TRBV4-1; CDR3aa: ASSQDGRSYGYT
j_gene: TRBJ1-3; v_gene: TRBV24-1; CDR3aa: ATSDPTSGNTIY
j_gene: TRBJ1-1; v_gene: TRBV5-1; CDR3aa: ASSLASVRSNTEAF
j_gene: TRBJ2-7; v_gene: TRBV28; CDR3aa: ASSPLNPDYEQY
j_gene: TRBJ2-5; v_gene: TRBV6-1; CDR3aa: ASSESASGQETQY
j_gene: TRBJ2-7; v_gene: TRBV18; CDR3aa: ASSLSQSSYEQY
j_gene: TRBJ1-5; v_gene: TRBV5-1; CDR3aa: ASSLNSPRGNQPQH